The TCR beta chain under discussion was sequenced for a study of cytotoxic CD8 clonotypes in ibrutinib-treated CLL. With respect to this clone: Its target is unknown.

Trimming removed 2 bases at V and 7 bases at J, with 14 bases between. The germline CDR1 and CDR2 sequences are SGHVS and FNYEAQ. CDR3 size: 15 residues. Study-level findings and limits: Private clonotypes, not public ones, expanded at ibrutinib response.

About 1.9 micrograms of genomic DNA (from cryopreserved PBMCs) were used for TCR beta libraries. Target depth was 1 in 200,000 to 1 in 1 million T cells, about 10x per clonotype. Some clones are missing from TCRdb's copy, which holds only in-frame ones; the method was immunoSEQ multiplex PCR. The data contain some 43,000 clones, roughly 76% of them singletons. The chain combines TRBV7-6 with TRBJ1-4; maybe TRBD1 (6 bases). The receptor was isolated from a human donor with chronic lymphocytic leukemia. Sequencing was performed on PBMCs, taken after 12 months of ibrutinib treatment. DNA of the CDR3: TGTGCCAGCAGCTTACAACAGGGACATTCTGAAAAACTGTTTTTT. Residues: CASSLQQGHSEKLFF. The full variable domain, in which reference TRBV7-6 and TRBJ1-4 provide the parts outside the CDR3, is GAGVSQSPRYKVTKRGQDVALRCDPISGHVSLYWYRQALGQGPEFLTYFNYEAQQDKSGLPNDRFSAERPEGSISTLTIQRTEQRDSAMYRCASSLQQGHSEKLFFGSGTQLSVL.